The clone carrying this T cell receptor beta chain was seen a handful of times. Its specificity is unknown. Only cases whose brain tissue showed the highest T cell transcript signatures were sequenced. This sample is drawn from a study of brain T cells in children with intractable seizures. Whole-study findings and limits: Clones missing pre-surgery may reflect undersampling of that blood sample.

This CDR3 spans 15 amino acids. V shed 0 bases, J shed 4 bases, and the junction held 3 bases outside the gene matches. Germline values: CDR1 MGHRA, CDR2 YSYEKL. Only in-frame clones appear in the TCRdb table, and some are missing; sequencing was by immunoSEQ multiplex PCR. Counted here are tens of thousands of clones, about 90% occurring once; the ten biggest clones make up roughly a quarter. The chain carries TRBV4-1 and TRBJ2-7; TRBD1 matches 10 bases. The starting material was peripheral blood, obtained at surgery. This TCR came from a girl aged 2 to 10 with Rasmussen encephalitis and intractable seizures. The CDR3 protein is CASSQETGGPYEQYF. The CDR3 DNA follows: TGCGCCAGCAGCCAAGAGACAGGGGGCCCTTACGAGCAGTACTTC.